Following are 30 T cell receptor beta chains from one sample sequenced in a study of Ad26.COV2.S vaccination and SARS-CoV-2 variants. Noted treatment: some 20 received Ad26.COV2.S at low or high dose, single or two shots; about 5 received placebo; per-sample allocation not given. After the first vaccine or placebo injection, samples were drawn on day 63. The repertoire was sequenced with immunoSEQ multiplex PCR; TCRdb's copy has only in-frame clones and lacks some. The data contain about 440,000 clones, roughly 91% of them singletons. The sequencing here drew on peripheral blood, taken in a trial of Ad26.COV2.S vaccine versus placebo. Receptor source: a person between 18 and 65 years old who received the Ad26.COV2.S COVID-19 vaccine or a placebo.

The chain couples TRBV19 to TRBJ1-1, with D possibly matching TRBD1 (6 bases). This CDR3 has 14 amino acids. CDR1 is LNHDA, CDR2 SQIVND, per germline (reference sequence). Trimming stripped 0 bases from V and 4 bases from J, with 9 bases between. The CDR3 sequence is CASSIDRGSTEAFF. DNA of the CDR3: TGTGCCAGTAGTATAGACAGGGGAAGCACTGAAGCTTTCTTT.

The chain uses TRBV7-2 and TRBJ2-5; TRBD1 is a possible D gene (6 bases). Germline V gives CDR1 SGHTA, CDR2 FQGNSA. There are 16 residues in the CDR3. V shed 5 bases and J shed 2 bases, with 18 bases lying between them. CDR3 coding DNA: TGTGCCAGCAGCATCTTAAGGACAGATCGTCAAGAGACCCAGTACTTC. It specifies CASSILRTDRQETQYF.

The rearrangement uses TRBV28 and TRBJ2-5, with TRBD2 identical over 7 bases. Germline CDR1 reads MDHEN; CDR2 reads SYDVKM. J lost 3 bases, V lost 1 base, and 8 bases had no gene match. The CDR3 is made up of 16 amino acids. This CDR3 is CASSLSLGLAEETQYF. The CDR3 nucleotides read TGTGCCAGCAGTTTATCGCTTGGTCTAGCGGAAGAGACCCAGTACTTC.

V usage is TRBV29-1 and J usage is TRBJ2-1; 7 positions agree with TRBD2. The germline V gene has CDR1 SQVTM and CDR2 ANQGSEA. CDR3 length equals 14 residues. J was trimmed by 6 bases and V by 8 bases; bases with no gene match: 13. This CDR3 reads CSSSGGIEGNEQFF. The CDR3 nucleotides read TGCAGCTCCTCGGGGGGAATAGAAGGCAATGAGCAGTTCTTC.

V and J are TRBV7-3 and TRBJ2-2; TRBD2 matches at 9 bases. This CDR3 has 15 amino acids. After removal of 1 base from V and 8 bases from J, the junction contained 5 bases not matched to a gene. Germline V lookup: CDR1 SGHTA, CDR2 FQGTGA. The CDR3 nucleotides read TGTGCCAGCAGCTTAAGTAGCGGGGGCCTGGGGGAGCTGTTTTTT. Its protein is CASSLSSGGLGELFF. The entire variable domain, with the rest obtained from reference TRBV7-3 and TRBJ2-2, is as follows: GAGVSQTPSNKVTEKGKYVELRCDPISGHTALYWYRQSLGQGPEFLIYFQGTGAADDSGLPNDRFFAVRPEGSVSTLKIQRTERGDSAVYLCASSLSSGGLGELFFGEGSRLTVL.

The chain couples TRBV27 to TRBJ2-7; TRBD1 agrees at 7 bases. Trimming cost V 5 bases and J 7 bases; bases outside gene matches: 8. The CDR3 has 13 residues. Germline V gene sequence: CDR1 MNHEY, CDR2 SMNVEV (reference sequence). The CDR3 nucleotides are TGTGCCAGCAGTAGGGGGCGCTGGGATGAGCAGTACTTC. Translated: CASSRGRWDEQYF.

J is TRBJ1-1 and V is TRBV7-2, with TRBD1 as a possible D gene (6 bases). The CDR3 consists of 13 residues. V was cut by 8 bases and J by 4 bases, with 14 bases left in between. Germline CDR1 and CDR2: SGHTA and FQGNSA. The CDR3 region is CASALQGGTEAFF. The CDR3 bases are TGTGCCAGCGCTCTACAAGGGGGCACTGAAGCTTTCTTT. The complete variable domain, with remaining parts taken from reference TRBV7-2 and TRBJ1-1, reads GAGVSQSPSNKVTEKGKDVELRCDPISGHTALYWYRQSLGQGLEFLIYFQGNSAPDKSGLPSDRFSAERTGGSVSTLTIQRTQQEDSAVYLCASALQGGTEAFFGQGTRLTVV.

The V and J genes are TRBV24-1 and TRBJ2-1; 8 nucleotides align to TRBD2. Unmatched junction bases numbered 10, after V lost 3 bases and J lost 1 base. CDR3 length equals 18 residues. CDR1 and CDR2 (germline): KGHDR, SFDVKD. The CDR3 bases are TGTGCCACCAGTGATCTCGATACCGGGACTAGGTCCTACAATGAGCAGTTCTTC. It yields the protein CATSDLDTGTRSYNEQFF.

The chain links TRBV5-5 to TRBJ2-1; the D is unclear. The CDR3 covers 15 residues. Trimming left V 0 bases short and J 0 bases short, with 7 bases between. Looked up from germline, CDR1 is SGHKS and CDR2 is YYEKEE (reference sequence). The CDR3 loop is CASSLVLGSYNEQFF. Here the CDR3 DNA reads TGTGCCAGCAGCTTGGTACTGGGCTCCTACAATGAGCAGTTCTTC.

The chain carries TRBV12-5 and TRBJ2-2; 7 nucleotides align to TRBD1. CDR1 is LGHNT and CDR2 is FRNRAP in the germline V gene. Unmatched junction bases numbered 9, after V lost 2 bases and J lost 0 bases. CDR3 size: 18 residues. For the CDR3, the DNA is TGTGCTAGTGGTTTGTTCCTCGGACAGGATTCGAACACCGGGGAGCTGTTTTTT. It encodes CASGLFLGQDSNTGELFF.

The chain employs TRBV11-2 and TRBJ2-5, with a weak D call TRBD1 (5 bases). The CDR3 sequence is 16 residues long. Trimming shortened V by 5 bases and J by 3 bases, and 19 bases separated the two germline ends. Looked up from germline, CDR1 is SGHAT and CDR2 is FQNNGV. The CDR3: CASSPHPRTREETQYF. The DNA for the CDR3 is TGTGCCAGCAGCCCACACCCTAGGACACGGGAAGAGACCCAGTACTTC.

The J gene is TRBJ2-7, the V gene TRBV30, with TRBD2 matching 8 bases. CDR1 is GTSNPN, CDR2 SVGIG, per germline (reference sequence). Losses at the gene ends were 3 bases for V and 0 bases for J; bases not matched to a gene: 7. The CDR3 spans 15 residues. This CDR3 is CAWSPLAGRSYEQYF. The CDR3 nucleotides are TGTGCCTGGAGCCCTCTAGCGGGTCGCTCCTACGAGCAGTACTTC.

DNA of the CDR3: TGTGCCAGCAGTTTAGAGGGTGATGCAGATACGCAGTATTTT. This codes for CASSLEGDADTQYF. The chain recombines TRBV28 with TRBJ2-3; D is perhaps TRBD2 (5 bases). Trimming removed 2 bases at V and 4 bases at J, with 10 bases between. Germline lookup yields CDR1 MDHEN and CDR2 SYDVKM. CDR3 length: 14 amino acids. The whole variable domain, filled in from reference TRBV28 and TRBJ2-3, reads DVKVTQSSRYLVKRTGEKVFLECVQDMDHENMFWYRQDPGLGLRLIYFSYDVKMKEKGDIPEGYSVSREKKERFSLILESASTNQTSMYLCASSLEGDADTQYFGPGTRLTVL.

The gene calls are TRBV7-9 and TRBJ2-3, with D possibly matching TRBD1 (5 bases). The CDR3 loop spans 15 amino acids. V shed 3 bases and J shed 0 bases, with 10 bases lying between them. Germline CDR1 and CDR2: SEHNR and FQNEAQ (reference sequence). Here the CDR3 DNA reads TGTGCCAGCAGCTTTCAGGGCCGAAGCACAGATACGCAGTATTTT. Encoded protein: CASSFQGRSTDTQYF.

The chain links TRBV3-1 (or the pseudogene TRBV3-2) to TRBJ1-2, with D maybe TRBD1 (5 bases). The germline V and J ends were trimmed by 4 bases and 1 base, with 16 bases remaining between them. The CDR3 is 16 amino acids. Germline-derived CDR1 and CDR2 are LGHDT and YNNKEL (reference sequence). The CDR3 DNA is TGTGCCAGCAGCCTCCGGGGCGGAGAAAGTAACTATGGCTACACCTTC. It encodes CASSLRGGESNYGYTF.

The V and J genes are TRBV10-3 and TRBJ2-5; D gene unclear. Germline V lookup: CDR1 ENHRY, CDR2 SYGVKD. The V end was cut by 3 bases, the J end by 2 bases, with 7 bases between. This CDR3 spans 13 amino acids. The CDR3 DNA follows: TGTGCCATCAGTGACAGGATTCAAGAGACCCAGTACTTC. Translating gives CAISDRIQETQYF.

The CDR3 sequence: CASRAGTASTDTQYF. The CDR3 nucleotides read TGTGCCAGCAGGGCCGGGACAGCTAGCACAGATACGCAGTATTTT. The chain is built from TRBV5-4 and TRBJ2-3, with 7 bases aligning to TRBD1. Trimming took 5 bases from V and 0 from J; bases not matched to a gene: 6. The germline gives CDR1 SGHNT, CDR2 YYREEE (reference sequence). CDR3 length equals 15 residues.

The CDR3 nucleotides read TGTGCCAGCAGCGCAAGGACTAGCGGGATTTACAATGAGCAGTTCTTC. Translated, it gives CASSARTSGIYNEQFF. The chain employs TRBV5-4 and TRBJ2-1, with 12 bases fitting TRBD2. J gave up 4 bases and V 4 bases, and 6 bases lay outside the gene matches. Per the germline V gene, CDR1 is SGHNT and CDR2 is YYREEE (reference sequence). The CDR3 length is 16 residues.

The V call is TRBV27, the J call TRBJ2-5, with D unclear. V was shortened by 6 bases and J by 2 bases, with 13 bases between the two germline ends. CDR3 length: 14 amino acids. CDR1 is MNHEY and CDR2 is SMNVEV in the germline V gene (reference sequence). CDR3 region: CASSSADTQETQYF. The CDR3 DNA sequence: TGTGCCAGCAGCTCGGCAGACACGCAAGAGACCCAGTACTTC.

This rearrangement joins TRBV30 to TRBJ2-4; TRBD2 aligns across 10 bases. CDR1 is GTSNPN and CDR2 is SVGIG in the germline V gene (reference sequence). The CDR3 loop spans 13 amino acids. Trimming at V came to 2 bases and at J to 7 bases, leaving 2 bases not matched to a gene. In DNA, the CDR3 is TGTGCCTGGAGTAGCGGGAGGGTGAACATTCAGTACTTC. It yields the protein CAWSSGRVNIQYF.

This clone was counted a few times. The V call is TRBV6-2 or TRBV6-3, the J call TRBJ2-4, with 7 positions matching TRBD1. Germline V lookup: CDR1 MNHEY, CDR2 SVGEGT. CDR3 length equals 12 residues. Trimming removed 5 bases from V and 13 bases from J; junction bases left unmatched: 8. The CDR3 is CASSVRSGQQYF. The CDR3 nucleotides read TGTGCCAGCAGTGTTCGCTCGGGACAGCAGTACTTC.

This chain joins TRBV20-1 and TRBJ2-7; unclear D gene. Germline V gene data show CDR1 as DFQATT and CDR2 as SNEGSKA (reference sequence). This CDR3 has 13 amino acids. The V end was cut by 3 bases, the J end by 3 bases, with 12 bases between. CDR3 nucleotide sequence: TGCAGTGCTAGTCAGGTAACCCTCTACGAGCAGTACTTC. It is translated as CSASQVTLYEQYF.

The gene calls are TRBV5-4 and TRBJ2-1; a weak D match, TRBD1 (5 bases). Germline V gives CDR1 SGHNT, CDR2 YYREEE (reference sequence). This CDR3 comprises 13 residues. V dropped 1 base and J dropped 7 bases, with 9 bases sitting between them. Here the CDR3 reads CASSLQGINEQFF. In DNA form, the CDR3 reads TGTGCCAGCAGCTTGCAGGGCATTAATGAGCAGTTCTTC.

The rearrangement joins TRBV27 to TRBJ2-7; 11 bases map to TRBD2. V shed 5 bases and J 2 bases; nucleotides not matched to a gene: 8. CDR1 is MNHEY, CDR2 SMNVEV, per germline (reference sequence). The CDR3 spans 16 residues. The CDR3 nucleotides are TGTGCCAGCAGTCCCCAGGGACTAGCGGAAGCCTACGAGCAGTACTTC. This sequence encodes CASSPQGLAEAYEQYF.

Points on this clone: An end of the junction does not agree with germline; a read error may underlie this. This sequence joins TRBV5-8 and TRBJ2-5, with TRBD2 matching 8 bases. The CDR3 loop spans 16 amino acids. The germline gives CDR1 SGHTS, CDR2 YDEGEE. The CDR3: CASSLAAGGTSGTQYF. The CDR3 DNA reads TGTGCCAGCAGTTTGGCTGCGGGAGGCACCTCTGGGACCCAGTACTTC.

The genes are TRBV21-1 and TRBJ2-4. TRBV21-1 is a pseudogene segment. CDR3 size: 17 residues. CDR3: CASSNGPQGLAKNIQYF. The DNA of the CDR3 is TGTGCCAGCAGCAACGGCCCACAAGGATTAGCCAAAAACATTCAGTACTTC.

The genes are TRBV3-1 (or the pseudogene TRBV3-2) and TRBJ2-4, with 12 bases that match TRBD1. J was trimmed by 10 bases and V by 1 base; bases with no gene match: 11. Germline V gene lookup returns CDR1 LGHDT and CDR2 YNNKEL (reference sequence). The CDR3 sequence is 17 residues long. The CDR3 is CASSQGDRGLLKRIQYF. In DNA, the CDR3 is TGTGCCAGCAGCCAAGGGGACAGGGGGCTGTTGAAACGTATTCAGTACTTC.

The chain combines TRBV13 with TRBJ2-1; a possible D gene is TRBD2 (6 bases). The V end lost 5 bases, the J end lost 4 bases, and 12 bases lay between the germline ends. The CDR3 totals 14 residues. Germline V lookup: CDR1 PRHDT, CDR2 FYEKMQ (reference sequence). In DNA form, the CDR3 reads TGTGCCAGCAGCCCGGGGGTAGCGTACAATGAGCAGTTCTTC. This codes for CASSPGVAYNEQFF.

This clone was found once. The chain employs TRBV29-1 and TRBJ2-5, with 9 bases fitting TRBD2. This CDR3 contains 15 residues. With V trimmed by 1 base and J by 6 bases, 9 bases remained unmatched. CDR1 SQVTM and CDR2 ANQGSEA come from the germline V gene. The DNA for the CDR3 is TGCAGCGTTGAAGTTAGGCGGGAGGGCTTACAGACCCAGTACTTC. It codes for CSVEVRREGLQTQYF.

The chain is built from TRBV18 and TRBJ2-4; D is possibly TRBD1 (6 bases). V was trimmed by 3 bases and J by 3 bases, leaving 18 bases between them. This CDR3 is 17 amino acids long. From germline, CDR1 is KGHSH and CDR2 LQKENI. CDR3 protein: CASSPSTGSGVKNIQYF. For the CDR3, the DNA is TGTGCCAGCTCACCGAGTACAGGGTCGGGTGTCAAAAACATTCAGTACTTC.